The 28 T cell receptor beta chains below were found in one sample sequenced in a study of blood T cell repertoires in COVID-19. Only in-frame clones appear in the TCRdb table, and some are missing; sequencing was by immunoSEQ multiplex PCR. The table includes 250,000 to 300,000 clones, 88% detected once. Sequenced: peripheral blood. These receptors all stem from a woman in her 30s with COVID-19, enrolled during active disease.

V gene TRBV10-2 combines with J gene TRBJ2-7; no firm D call. The germline V gene encodes CDR1 WSHSY and CDR2 SAAADI. The CDR3 is made up of 12 amino acids. V lost 8 bases, J lost 2 bases, and 10 bases lay in between. CDR3 region: CASQRYAYEQYF. CDR3 sequence (DNA): TGCGCCAGCCAACGCTATGCCTACGAGCAGTACTTC.

In nucleotides, the CDR3 is TGCAGCGTGACCGGGATCAAGGGAAAGACCCAGTACTTC. As protein: CSVTGIKGKTQYF. This rearrangement joins TRBV29-1 to TRBJ2-5; possible D gene TRBD2, 5 bases. The germline V and J ends were trimmed by 6 bases and 6 bases, with 17 bases remaining between them. This CDR3 has 13 residues. Germline CDR1 and CDR2: SQVTM and ANQGSEA.

The chain employs TRBV18 and TRBJ1-1, with D possibly being TRBD1 (5 bases). This CDR3 contains 13 residues. Germline values: CDR1 KGHSH, CDR2 LQKENI. Trimming removed 4 bases at V and 1 base at J, with 7 bases between. CDR3 in amino acids: CASSLQGNTEAFF. The CDR3 DNA sequence: TGTGCCAGCTCACTTCAGGGGAACACTGAAGCTTTCTTT.

CDR3 nucleotide sequence: TGTGCCAGTATAGGCAGGGCGGCCACCGGGGAGCTGTTTTTT. Its protein product is CASIGRAATGELFF. V gene TRBV19 combines with J gene TRBJ2-2; tentatively, D is TRBD1 (5 bases). In germline, CDR1 is LNHDA, CDR2 SQIVND (reference sequence). This CDR3 spans 14 amino acids. Trimming pared 7 bases from V and 4 bases from J, leaving 13 bases between.

The V call is TRBV23-1, the J call TRBJ1-6, with a tentative D call TRBD1 (6 bases). TRBV23-1 is designated an ORF whose function remains uncertain. The length of the CDR3 is 13 residues. For the CDR3, the DNA is TGCGGGGGAAAGAGGACAGCAAATTCACCCCTCCACTTT. Protein sequence: CGGKRTANSPLHF.

The rearrangement joins TRBV5-8 to TRBJ2-2; 8 bases are shared with TRBD2. The ends lost 2 bases at V and 4 bases at J; junction bases unmatched: 7. This CDR3 has 16 amino acids. Germline V CDR1 and CDR2: SGHTS, YDEGEE. CDR3 region: CASSFFGRAGTGELFF. The CDR3 DNA is TGTGCCAGCAGCTTCTTCGGGAGGGCCGGCACCGGGGAGCTGTTTTTT. Full variable domain (outside the CDR3, taken from reference TRBV5-8 and TRBJ2-2): EAGVTQSPTHLIKTRGQQATLRCSPISGHTSVYWYQQALGLGLQFLLWYDEGEERNRGNFPPRFSGRQFPNYSSELNVNALELEDSALYLCASSFFGRAGTGELFFGEGSRLTVL.

The V gene is TRBV28, the J gene TRBJ1-2; maybe TRBD1 (6 bases). The germline V gene has CDR1 MDHEN and CDR2 SYDVKM. The CDR3 consists of 14 residues. The germline V and J ends were trimmed by 4 bases and 4 bases, with 13 bases remaining between them. CDR3 amino acids: CASSSGGRAYGYTF. The CDR3 region has the DNA TGTGCCAGCAGTTCCGGGGGGCGCGCCTATGGCTACACCTTC.

This clone was seen a handful of times. This chain links TRBV29-1 with TRBJ2-5, with D perhaps matching TRBD2 (6 bases). The CDR3 sequence is 12 residues long. CDR1 is SQVTM, CDR2 ANQGSEA, per germline. The ends were cut back, 7 bases at V and 5 bases at J, with 14 bases in the middle. The CDR3 DNA sequence: TGCAGCGCCTACCGGGGGATCGAGACCCAGTACTTC. Its protein product is CSAYRGIETQYF.

The V gene is TRBV7-3, the J gene TRBJ2-7; D is perhaps TRBD2 (5 bases). CDR1 and CDR2 (germline): SGHTA, FQGTGA. V gave up 5 bases and J gave up 2 bases, with 16 bases separating them. The CDR3 has 15 residues. The CDR3 region is CASSPRDFGTYEQYF. CDR3 nucleotide sequence: TGTGCCAGCAGCCCACGGGATTTTGGCACCTACGAGCAGTACTTC.

This clone was recorded only once. The chain carries TRBV5-8 and TRBJ1-5, with D unclear. Germline V gene lookup returns CDR1 SGHTS and CDR2 YDEGEE. The CDR3 length is 14 residues. The V end lost 1 base, the J end lost 9 bases, and 14 bases lay between the germline ends. The CDR3: CASSLLRSKGPQHF. The CDR3 DNA sequence: TGTGCCAGCAGCTTGCTACGTAGCAAAGGGCCCCAGCATTTT. Using reference TRBV5-8 and TRBJ1-5 for the parts outside the CDR3, the full variable domain is EAGVTQSPTHLIKTRGQQATLRCSPISGHTSVYWYQQALGLGLQFLLWYDEGEERNRGNFPPRFSGRQFPNYSSELNVNALELEDSALYLCASSLLRSKGPQHFGDGTRLSIL.

This chain connects TRBV28 to TRBJ2-7; 9 nucleotides line up with TRBD2. V trimming: 6 bases; J trimming: 4 bases; junction bases outside the gene matches: 13. This CDR3 region has 16 residues. Germline CDR1 and CDR2: MDHEN and SYDVKM. The CDR3 DNA reads as TGTGCCAGCAGGACCCTCGGGAGCGGGGGGTTTTACGAGCAGTACTTC. Its protein product is CASRTLGSGGFYEQYF.

This clone was seen a few times. The rearrangement uses TRBV2 and TRBJ2-1, with D uncertain. The germline gives CDR1 SNHLY, CDR2 FYNNEI. This CDR3 is built from 14 residues. Trimming stripped 1 base from V and 0 bases from J, with 4 bases between. This chain's CDR3 is CASSEVSSYNEQFF. As DNA, the CDR3 is TGTGCCAGCAGTGAAGTTAGCTCCTACAATGAGCAGTTCTTC.

This chain connects TRBV27 to TRBJ2-2; the match to TRBD2 covers 7 bases. This CDR3 contains 14 residues. The V segment lost 8 bases and the J segment 4 bases; nucleotides outside the gene matches: 7. The germline CDR1 and CDR2 sequences are MNHEY and SMNVEV (reference sequence). In nucleotides, the CDR3 is TGTGCCAGCGCCTGGGGAGGGCGCACCGGGGAGCTGTTTTTT. Translation gives CASAWGGRTGELFF.

V is TRBV5-6 and J is TRBJ2-7; TRBD1 might be the D (6 bases). Germline V gives CDR1 SGHDT, CDR2 YYEEEE. The CDR3 sequence is 13 residues long. V lost 2 bases and J 4 bases, leaving 10 bases between the germline ends. The CDR3 here is CASSFPGEYEQYF. CDR3 coding DNA: TGTGCCAGCAGCTTTCCAGGGGAGTACGAGCAGTACTTC. The whole variable domain, remainder taken from reference TRBV5-6 and TRBJ2-7, is DAGVTQSPTHLIKTRGQQVTLRCSPKSGHDTVSWYQQALGQGPQFIFQYYEEEERQRGNFPDRFSGHQFPNYSSELNVNALLLGDSALYLCASSFPGEYEQYFGPGTRLTVT.

The V call is TRBV6-1, the J call TRBJ2-3; TRBD1 matches 9 bases. The V and J ends lost 0 bases and 4 bases, in that order; junction bases with no gene match: 8. The CDR3 has 17 residues. Per germline, CDR1 MNHNS and CDR2 SASEGT. CDR3 sequence (DNA): TGTGCCAGCAGTGAAGCGCGGGGGACAGGGAAGCCAGATACGCAGTATTTT. Amino acid sequence: CASSEARGTGKPDTQYF.

The J gene is TRBJ2-2, the V gene TRBV2, with D perhaps matching TRBD2 (6 bases). CDR1 is SNHLY, CDR2 FYNNEI, per germline. Trimming cost V 0 bases and J 2 bases, with 10 bases left between them. The CDR3 runs to 16 residues. The CDR3: CASSEAPRGNTGELFF. In nucleotides, the CDR3 is TGTGCCAGCAGTGAAGCCCCGCGGGGTAACACCGGGGAGCTGTTTTTT.

The chain employs TRBV9 and TRBJ2-1; possible D gene TRBD1, 6 bases. Germline V CDR1 and CDR2: SGDLS, YYNGEE. The CDR3 has 15 residues. V dropped 3 bases and J dropped 4 bases, with 14 bases sitting between them. The CDR3 DNA reads as TGTGCCAGCAGCGGTGAGGGGACACCGTACAATGAGCAGTTCTTC. This codes for CASSGEGTPYNEQFF.

V gene TRBV18 combines with J gene TRBJ2-3; TRBD1 matches 12 bases. Looked up from germline, CDR1 is KGHSH and CDR2 is LQKENI. Trimming cost V 5 bases and J 5 bases; bases outside gene matches: 5. The CDR3 runs 15 residues. The CDR3 spells CASSWDRGRVDTQYF. The CDR3 DNA reads TGTGCCAGCTCATGGGACAGGGGGCGAGTAGATACGCAGTATTTT.

The rearrangement joins TRBV29-1 to TRBJ1-1, with D tentatively TRBD1 (5 bases). Trimming pared 1 base from V and 4 bases from J, leaving 13 bases between. Germline CDR1 reads SQVTM; CDR2 reads ANQGSEA. This CDR3 is built from 14 residues. In DNA form, the CDR3 reads TGCAGCGTTGAAGGTGGGCAGGGTGGCACTGAAGCTTTCTTT. This sequence encodes CSVEGGQGGTEAFF.

With respect to this clone: A junction end diverges from the germline sequence, so it may reflect a read error. CDR3 sequence: CASSLSAGFNSPLHF. For the CDR3, the DNA is TGTGCCAGCAGTTTATCCGCAGGGTTCAATTCCCCCCTCCACTTT. The V gene is TRBV28, the J gene TRBJ1-6, with a possible D match to TRBD1 (5 bases). Germline-derived CDR1 and CDR2 are MDHEN and SYDVKM. The CDR3 extends over 15 amino acids.

This rearrangement joins TRBV12-3 or TRBV12-4 to TRBJ2-5; TRBD2 matches 8 bases. Trimming cost V 5 bases and J 4 bases; bases outside gene matches: 3. The CDR3 has 13 residues. In nucleotides, the CDR3 is TGTGCCAGCAGTACGCTAGCGGGAGAGACCCAGTACTTC. Translation gives CASSTLAGETQYF.

This clone was recorded a few times. The rearrangement links TRBV30 to TRBJ2-7; the D gene is possibly TRBD1 (6 bases). The CDR3 runs 12 residues. Germline values: CDR1 GTSNPN, CDR2 SVGIG (reference sequence). Between the trimmed V and J ends, which lost 2 bases and 4 bases, there was a span of 9 bases. The CDR3 here is CAWSLGTYEQYF. The DNA of the CDR3 is TGTGCCTGGAGTCTAGGGACATACGAGCAGTACTTC.

Here the CDR3 reads CASSQESINTGELFF. CDR3 bases: TGCGCCAGCAGCCAAGAGTCTATCAACACCGGGGAGCTGTTTTTT. This rearrangement joins TRBV4-3 to TRBJ2-2; D is unresolved. This CDR3 is 15 amino acids long. The germline CDR1 and CDR2 sequences are LGHNA and YSLEER. The V gene lost 0 bases and the J gene lost 2 bases, with 7 bases spanning the gap.

This clone was seen a few times. The V call is TRBV4-3, the J call TRBJ2-7; 9 bases map to TRBD2. The CDR3 consists of 16 residues. CDR1 is LGHNA, CDR2 YSLEER, per germline. The junction had 4 bases not matched to a gene; V was cut back by 1 base and J by 0 bases. The CDR3 nucleotides read TGCGCCAGCAGCCAAGGGACTAGCGCGAGCTCCTACGAGCAGTACTTC. Translation gives CASSQGTSASSYEQYF.

The chain joins TRBV4-1 to TRBJ2-7; a possible D gene is TRBD1 (5 bases). The CDR3 runs 15 residues. Germline values: CDR1 MGHRA, CDR2 YSYEKL. The V and J ends lost 0 bases and 1 base respectively, with 10 bases between them. In DNA, the CDR3 is TGCGCCAGCAGCCAAGAGGACACCGCTTCCTACGAGCAGTACTTC. It translates to CASSQEDTASYEQYF.

This clone has a single count. The chain couples TRBV27 to TRBJ2-7; 8 bases are a match to TRBD1. The CDR3 is made up of 14 amino acids. Germline V gives CDR1 MNHEY, CDR2 SMNVEV (reference sequence). The V segment lost 7 bases and the J segment 0 bases; nucleotides outside the gene matches: 5. CDR3 protein: CASTKTGASYEQYF. Written as DNA, the CDR3 is TGTGCCAGCACAAAGACAGGGGCCTCCTACGAGCAGTACTTC.

The gene calls are TRBV7-9 and TRBJ2-2, with 8 bases aligning to TRBD1. The germline gives CDR1 SEHNR, CDR2 FQNEAQ (reference sequence). The V gene end was trimmed by 6 bases and the J gene end by 4 bases; junction bases not matched to a gene: 10. This CDR3 spans 16 amino acids. CDR3: CASSSSGQGSTGELFF. The CDR3 DNA is TGTGCCAGCAGTTCCTCTGGACAGGGAAGCACCGGGGAGCTGTTTTTT.

This chain joins TRBV4-1 and TRBJ2-7; TRBD2 is a possible D gene (5 bases). The V end lost 3 bases, the J end lost 3 bases, and 18 bases lay between the germline ends. The V gene's germline CDR1 is MGHRA and CDR2 YSYEKL. The CDR3 length is 16 residues. Here the CDR3 reads CASSHTGSPSVYEQYF. CDR3 sequence (DNA): TGCGCCAGCAGCCACACGGGGAGCCCCAGTGTCTACGAGCAGTACTTC.